This TCR beta chain was documented in a study of vaccination and CD4 T cells after COVID-19 (dated 2022 in TCRdb). With respect to the entire study: Convalescent patients had a positive SARS-CoV-2 result on nasal swab PCR, and of these patients, several had mild disease and one had severe disease. The time from the second vaccine dose to post-vaccine blood sampling had a median of around 72 days and ranged from roughly 13 to 241 days. Each participant got two doses of either the Pfizer-BioNTech BNT162b2 vaccine (n=8) or the Moderna mRNA-1273 vaccine (n=2). The spike-specific CD4+ TCR repertoire was compared before and after mRNA vaccination in over 9 COVID-19 convalescent patients and a few infection-naive healthy vaccine recipients. For stimulating the cultures, overlapping spike peptide pools were used, derived from SARS-CoV-2 as well as from the common cold coronaviruses HCoV-NL63, HCoV-OC43 and HCoV-229E. Post-COVID blood samples from convalescent patients were collected a median of roughly 100 days after diagnosis, with a range of roughly 30 to 170 days. The convalescent cohort included six males and four females, with two Hispanic individuals, seven Caucasians, two Asians and one multiracial person. As controls, cultures received a CEFX viral epitope pool (the positive control), an HIV-1 Nef peptide pool (the negative control), or no peptide at all. Overall results and qualifications from the work: In convalescent patients, a median around 90% of post-vaccine SARS-CoV-2-reactive clones were detected only after vaccination, and vaccine-specific priming was suggested by this finding. In convalescent patients, nearly all vaccine-specific clones (304 of 307) were found to be mono-reactive for SARS-CoV-2 spike rather than cross-reactive with common cold coronaviruses. Although the median number of SARS-CoV-2-reactive clonotypes went up from 20 to 25 after infection to 30 to 45 after vaccination, the increase was not significant. Relatively few convalescent patients were included in the study, and early timepoints after natural infection were not analyzed.

Between the V and J ends, shortened by 3 bases and 4 bases respectively, the junction contains 13 bases. Inclusive of the bounding cysteine and phenylalanine, the CDR3 is 14 residues long. Left in the record is the CDR3 DNA by itself, 42 bases read in frame from the first base. In light of the paper, this sample's treatment or condition label describes: roughly 10-day PBMC culture with coronavirus spike peptide pools or control peptides (ViraFEST assay). To expand antigen-specific T cells with peptide pools and then pick out the expanded clonotypes through TCR sequencing, the study relied on the ViraFEST assay. The convalescent patients' positive SARS-CoV-2 PCR tests were from March to December 2020, which was before the Alpha, Beta and Delta variants emerged in the United States. Each well held about 2 million PBMCs cultured in IMDM containing roughly 5.5% human AB serum and around 9.2 IU/ml IL-2, with 8 to 10 ug/ml peptide pools added. On days 3 and 7, half of the culture medium was replaced with fresh IL-2-containing medium. After about 10 days of culture, CD4+ T cells were isolated by negative selection using the EasySep CD4+ T cell isolation kit. Ficoll-Paque Plus gradient centrifugation was used to isolate PBMCs from whole blood, and the isolated PBMCs were then either used fresh or cryopreserved at -140C. Culture conditions were generally each tested in triplicate wells.

Libraries were prepared through PCR. DNA from cultured CD4+ T cells underwent TCR sequencing with the Oncomine TCR Beta short-read assay at the Johns Hopkins FTIC core. The QIAamp micro DNA kit was used to extract genomic DNA from the cultured CD4+ T cells. Oncomine TCR Beta libraries from cultured CD4+ T cells were pooled with unique dual indexes and sequenced on an Illumina iSeq 100. Per the authors' processing: Non-productive sequences were removed, and CDR3s that did not start with C, did not end with F or W, or were shorter than 7 amino acids were discarded. The MANAFEST web application was used to identify antigen-specific clonotypes by comparing peptide-stimulated wells against reference wells and other culture wells. Positive clones required FDR below 0.05, an odds ratio above 5, and productive frequency above 0.1% in at least two of three replicate wells. Clonotypes that were significantly expanded in both SARS-CoV-2 spike wells and at least one common cold coronavirus spike condition were defined as cross-reactive. Levenshtein distances (stringdist) and unrooted phylogenetic trees (ape) in R version 3.6.1 were used to assess CDR3 homology. TCRdb's own reprocessing of the public reads used fastp at Q25 and MiXCR and kept productive beta chains. One record per CDR3 amino acid sequence lists the most common genes and DNA. TCRdb, not the authors, supplied the V and J calls. The sample has almost 20,000 distinct CDR3 sequences on record, 45% to 70% of them singletons. The ten largest account for roughly 9.3% of the sample.

In regard to this clonotype: The clone's antigen remains unknown. The input lacks base qualities; no much larger clone sits a single base away.

The TCR comes from a human donor who had recovered from COVID-19. The sequencing sample was made of CD4+ T cells from blood, cultured in vitro. In this chain, TRBV12-3 or TRBV12-4 is recombined with TRBJ2-7; the D gene is perhaps TRBD1, from 6 matching bases. CDR3 protein: CASSFVTGSYEQYF. The nucleotides are TGTGCCAGCAGTTTTGTGACAGGTTCTTACGAGCAGTACTTC.